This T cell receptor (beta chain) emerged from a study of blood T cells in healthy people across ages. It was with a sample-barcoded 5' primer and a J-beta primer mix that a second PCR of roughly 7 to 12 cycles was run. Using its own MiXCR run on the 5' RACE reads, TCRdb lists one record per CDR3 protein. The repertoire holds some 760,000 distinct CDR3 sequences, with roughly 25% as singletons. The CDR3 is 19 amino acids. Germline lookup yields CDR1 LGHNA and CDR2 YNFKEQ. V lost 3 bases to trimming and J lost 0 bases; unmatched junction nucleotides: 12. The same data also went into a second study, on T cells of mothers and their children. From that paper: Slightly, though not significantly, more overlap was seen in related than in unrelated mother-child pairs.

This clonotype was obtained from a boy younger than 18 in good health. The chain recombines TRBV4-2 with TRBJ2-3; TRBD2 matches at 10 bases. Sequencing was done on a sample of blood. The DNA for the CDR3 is TGTGCCAGCAGCCAGTGGAGCAACCTAGCGGGGGCCAGCACAGATACGCAGTATTTT. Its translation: CASSQWSNLAGASTDTQYF.